The 24 T cell receptor beta chains below come from one sample, sequenced in a study of T cells in localized non-small cell lung cancer. Assay used: immunoSEQ multiplex PCR; TCRdb lists only in-frame clones, some missing. The repertoire has some 22,000 clones, around 87% of them found once; the top ten carry roughly 6.2%. The sequencing here drew on PBMCs, taken before any cancer treatment. The receptors shown here come from a man aged 40-75 years with stage II lung adenocarcinoma.

J is TRBJ2-7 and V is TRBV6-4; D may correspond to TRBD1 or TRBD2 (5 bases each). Trimming took off 2 bases at V and 0 bases at J, with 11 bases between the two ends. Germline CDR1 and CDR2: MRHNA and SNTAGT. There are 15 residues in the CDR3. The CDR3 coding sequence is TGTGCCAGCAGTGACGAGGGGTCCGCCTCCTACGAGCAGTACTTC. Amino acid sequence: CASSDEGSASYEQYF.

This clone has a handful of counts. V usage is TRBV11-3 and J usage is TRBJ2-5; 11 nucleotides match TRBD2. Germline trimming cut 4 bases from V and 5 bases from J; bases unmatched to any gene: 6. The germline gives CDR1 SGHNT, CDR2 YENEEA. This CDR3 region has 15 residues. The CDR3 nucleotides are TGTGCCAGCAGCTCCTCGATAGCGGGAGGGGAGACCCAGTACTTC. It yields the protein CASSSSIAGGETQYF.

The chain recombines TRBV7-9 with TRBJ2-3; maybe TRBD2 (6 bases). CDR3 length: 17 residues. V was shortened by 3 bases and J by 0 bases, with 16 bases between the two germline ends. Per the germline V gene, CDR1 is SEHNR and CDR2 is FQNEAQ (reference sequence). The CDR3 here is CASSLSPSGTSTDTQYF. In nucleotides, the CDR3 is TGTGCCAGCAGCTTGTCCCCTTCCGGGACTAGCACAGATACGCAGTATTTT.

V gene TRBV11-3 combines with J gene TRBJ1-1; no firm D call. V was clipped by 1 base and J by 1 base, with 4 bases between them. Germline CDR1 reads SGHNT; CDR2 reads YENEEA. The CDR3 sequence is 13 residues long. The CDR3 bases are TGTGCCAGCAGCTTAGGGACGAACACTGAAGCTTTCTTT. The encoded protein is CASSLGTNTEAFF.

This clone was seen a single time. The chain joins TRBV2 to TRBJ1-1, with TRBD1 matching 7 bases. The CDR3 runs 13 residues. In germline, CDR1 is SNHLY, CDR2 FYNNEI. The junction had 0 bases not matched to a gene; V was cut back by 4 bases and J by 1 base. The CDR3 reads CASSGQGNTEAFF. CDR3 DNA sequence: TGTGCCAGCAGTGGACAGGGGAACACTGAAGCTTTCTTT. Filled out from reference TRBV2 and TRBJ1-1, the complete variable domain reads EPEVTQTPSHQVTQMGQEVILRCVPISNHLYFYWYRQILGQKVEFLVSFYNNEISEKSEIFDDQFSVERPDGSNFTLKIRSTKLEDSAMYFCASSGQGNTEAFFGQGTRLTVV.

The V gene is TRBV14, the J gene TRBJ2-2; possible D gene TRBD2, 6 bases. The V end lost 4 bases, the J end lost 9 bases, and 21 bases lay between the germline ends. Germline V gene data show CDR1 as SGHDN and CDR2 as FVKESK. There are 16 residues in the CDR3. The chain's CDR3 is CASSRGRGLAGRELFF. Written as DNA, the CDR3 is TGTGCCAGCAGCCGAGGAAGGGGACTCGCCGGCCGGGAGCTGTTTTTT.

The CDR3 loop reads CASSPQVGEDEQYF. The DNA of the CDR3 is TGTGCCAGCAGCCCGCAGGTGGGTGAGGACGAGCAGTACTTC. This chain joins TRBV9 and TRBJ2-7; no clear D. Germline loops: CDR1 SGDLS, CDR2 YYNGEE. V dropped 4 bases and J dropped 5 bases, with 16 bases sitting between them. This CDR3 is 14 amino acids long.

This clone was observed a handful of times. The chain employs TRBV12-5 and TRBJ2-3, with 13 bases matching TRBD2. From germline, CDR1 is LGHNT and CDR2 FRNRAP. Losses at the gene ends were 9 bases for V and 6 bases for J; bases not matched to a gene: 9. This CDR3 region has 15 residues. CDR3 DNA sequence: TGTGCTAGCGCTCTGGGACTAGCGGGAAGGGATACGCAGTATTTT. Its translation is CASALGLAGRDTQYF.

V usage is TRBV7-8 and J usage is TRBJ2-7; possibly TRBD1 for D (6 bases). The V end lost 1 base, the J end lost 3 bases, and 10 bases lay between the germline ends. Germline V gives CDR1 SGHVS, CDR2 FQNEAQ. CDR3 length: 14 amino acids. In DNA, the CDR3 is TGTGCCAGCAGCTTAGAACGAGGGGGCTACGAGCAGTACTTC. Amino acids: CASSLERGGYEQYF. Full variable domain (rest looked up from reference TRBV7-8 and TRBJ2-7): GAGVSQSPRYKVAKRGQDVALRCDPISGHVSLFWYQQALGQGPEFLTYFQNEAQLDKSGLPSDRFFAERPEGSVSTLKIQRTQQEDSAVYLCASSLERGGYEQYFGPGTRLTVT.

This chain connects TRBV4-3 to TRBJ1-1; D perhaps matches TRBD1 (6 bases). Germline assignment: CDR1 LGHNA and CDR2 YSLEER. Trimming pared 0 bases from V and 4 bases from J, leaving 9 bases between. The CDR3 is made up of 14 amino acids. CDR3 protein: CASSQEQGGTEAFF. CDR3 sequence (DNA): TGCGCCAGCAGCCAAGAGCAAGGGGGCACTGAAGCTTTCTTT.

The chain couples TRBV5-1 to TRBJ2-1; possibly TRBD2 for D (6 bases). CDR1 and CDR2 from the germline V gene are SGHRS and YFSETQ. Trimming shortened V by 0 bases and J by 4 bases, and 11 bases separated the two germline ends. The CDR3 runs to 15 residues. Here the CDR3 DNA reads TGCGCCAGCAGCTTGGCGGTTAGCGGTTACAATGAGCAGTTCTTC. Translated: CASSLAVSGYNEQFF.

The rearrangement links TRBV6-5 to TRBJ2-3, with D tentatively TRBD2 (6 bases). V was shortened by 5 bases and J by 4 bases, with 13 bases between the two germline ends. Germline CDR1 MNHEY, CDR2 SVGAGI. The length of the CDR3 is 14 residues. The CDR3 region is CASSRASESDTQYF. The CDR3 DNA reads TGTGCCAGCAGTCGTGCTAGCGAATCAGATACGCAGTATTTT.

J is TRBJ1-3 and V is TRBV7-8, with 8 bases fitting TRBD1. V lost 5 bases to trimming and J lost 0 bases; unmatched junction nucleotides: 3. Germline CDR1 SGHVS, CDR2 FQNEAQ. The CDR3 sequence is 15 residues long. The CDR3 DNA reads as TGTGCCAGCAGCCTAACAGGGGGCTCTGGAAACACCATATATTTT. Amino acids: CASSLTGGSGNTIYF.

The V call is TRBV18, the J call TRBJ2-1; D ambiguous. Trimming took off 6 bases at V and 7 bases at J, with 25 bases between the two ends. There are 17 residues in the CDR3. The germline gives CDR1 KGHSH, CDR2 LQKENI. CDR3 residues: CASSHGITPGGMNEQFF. Written as DNA, the CDR3 is TGTGCCAGCTCCCATGGAATTACTCCCGGTGGTATGAATGAGCAGTTCTTC.

This clone has only one observation. This chain links TRBV5-6 with TRBJ2-3; D unclear. This CDR3 spans 13 amino acids. Germline V gene lookup returns CDR1 SGHDT and CDR2 YYEEEE. Trimming removed 0 bases at V and 0 bases at J, with 2 bases between. CDR3 sequence (DNA): TGTGCCAGCAGCTTGGACAGCACAGATACGCAGTATTTT. This encodes CASSLDSTDTQYF.

This chain joins TRBV10-2 and TRBJ2-3; TRBD2 aligns across 10 bases. V was clipped by 7 bases and J by 5 bases; unmatched bases: 3. The germline CDR1 and CDR2 sequences are WSHSY and SAAADI. This CDR3 region has 13 residues. In DNA form, the CDR3 reads TGCGCCAGCACCCTAGCGGGGGTAGATACGCAGTATTTT. This translates into CASTLAGVDTQYF.

The rearrangement joins TRBV4-1 to TRBJ2-7, with TRBD2 matching over 9 bases. Trimming cost V 0 bases and J 0 bases; bases outside gene matches: 15. CDR1 is MGHRA and CDR2 is YSYEKL in the germline V gene. There are 20 residues in the CDR3. CDR3 region: CASSQDLRASGAKSSYEQYF. CDR3 coding DNA: TGCGCCAGCAGCCAAGATCTGAGGGCTAGCGGGGCTAAAAGCTCCTACGAGCAGTACTTC.

The gene calls are TRBV10-3 and TRBJ1-4, with a tentative D call TRBD1 (5 bases). Trimming took 5 bases from V and 8 from J, leaving 12 bases between them. The CDR3 is 13 residues long. Per the germline V gene, CDR1 is ENHRY and CDR2 is SYGVKD. CDR3 loop: CAISPEKGEKLFF. CDR3 DNA: TGTGCCATCAGTCCTGAGAAGGGGGAAAAACTGTTTTTT.

The J gene is TRBJ2-7, the V gene TRBV2, with TRBD2 matching 10 bases. Germline CDR1 and CDR2: SNHLY and FYNNEI. The CDR3 length is 15 residues. The V and J ends lost 2 bases and 7 bases, in that order; junction bases with no gene match: 8. The CDR3 is CASSEILAGVGEQYF. CDR3 in DNA: TGTGCCAGCAGTGAAATTCTAGCGGGAGTGGGGGAGCAGTACTTC. The full variable domain, its missing parts supplied by reference TRBV2 and TRBJ2-7, is EPEVTQTPSHQVTQMGQEVILRCVPISNHLYFYWYRQILGQKVEFLVSFYNNEISEKSEIFDDQFSVERPDGSNFTLKIRSTKLEDSAMYFCASSEILAGVGEQYFGPGTRLTVT.

The CDR3 DNA reads as TGTGCCAGCTCACCACCACCGAGCGGGCAGCCCCAGCATTTT. Its translation is CASSPPPSGQPQHF. The V call is TRBV18, the J call TRBJ1-5, with D hard to call. Trimming stripped 0 bases from V and 7 bases from J, with 10 bases between. From germline, CDR1 is KGHSH and CDR2 LQKENI. This CDR3 region has 14 residues.

The gene calls are TRBV29-1 and TRBJ2-3; 11 bases line up with TRBD2. Germline V CDR1 and CDR2: SQVTM, ANQGSEA. Germline trimming cut 4 bases from V and 0 bases from J; bases unmatched to any gene: 6. CDR3 length: 16 residues. The CDR3: CSVVGTSGTSTDTQYF. The CDR3 DNA sequence: TGCAGCGTTGTTGGGACTAGCGGTACTAGCACAGATACGCAGTATTTT.

The J gene is TRBJ2-7, the V gene TRBV5-6; 8 positions match TRBD2. The V and J ends lost 6 bases and 5 bases, in that order; junction bases with no gene match: 7. The CDR3 is 13 amino acids. CDR1 and CDR2 from the germline V gene are SGHDT and YYEEEE. Here the CDR3 reads CASTLSGTDEQYF. The CDR3 DNA reads TGTGCCAGCACGCTTAGCGGGACTGACGAGCAGTACTTC.

The chain carries TRBV2 and TRBJ2-5; D remains unclear. Per germline, CDR1 SNHLY and CDR2 FYNNEI. The CDR3 has 10 residues. V was cut by 8 bases and J by 5 bases, with 6 bases left in between. The CDR3 DNA is TGTGCCAGCGGGGTGGAGACCCAGTACTTC. It codes for CASGVETQYF.

The rearrangement links TRBV18 to TRBJ2-3, with D unclear. V lost 6 bases, J lost 2 bases, and 6 bases lay in between. The CDR3 covers 12 residues. Germline CDR1 is KGHSH and CDR2 is LQKENI. CDR3 bases: TGTGCCAGCTCCCTCCCCACAGATACGCAGTATTTT. As protein: CASSLPTDTQYF.